This TCR beta chain came from a study of shared clonotypes between healthy human individuals. On the study more broadly: The study used three CD4 naive, three CD4 memory, two CD8 naive and one CD8 memory plate per donor.

Using immunoSEQ multiplex PCR, the repertoire was profiled, and TCRdb retains in-frame clones only, with some absent. The sample yields about 590,000 clones, around 95% seen once. Positively selected for CCR7, the CD45RO-negative cells used as naive CD8 cells excluded terminally differentiated effector memory CD45RA+ cells. The sequence derives from a woman in her twenties or thirties in good health. Sequenced input: naive CD8+ T cells sorted from blood.

CDR3 sequence reads: CASSFWGGPYEQYF. The CDR3 coding sequence is TGTGCCAGCAGCTTTTGGGGGGGTCCTTACGAGCAGTACTTC. The J gene is TRBJ2-7, the V gene TRBV5-4; 7 bases map to TRBD2. CDR3 size: 14 residues. Germline-derived CDR1 and CDR2 are SGHNT and YYREEE (reference sequence). J was trimmed by 4 bases and V by 2 bases; bases with no gene match: 6.